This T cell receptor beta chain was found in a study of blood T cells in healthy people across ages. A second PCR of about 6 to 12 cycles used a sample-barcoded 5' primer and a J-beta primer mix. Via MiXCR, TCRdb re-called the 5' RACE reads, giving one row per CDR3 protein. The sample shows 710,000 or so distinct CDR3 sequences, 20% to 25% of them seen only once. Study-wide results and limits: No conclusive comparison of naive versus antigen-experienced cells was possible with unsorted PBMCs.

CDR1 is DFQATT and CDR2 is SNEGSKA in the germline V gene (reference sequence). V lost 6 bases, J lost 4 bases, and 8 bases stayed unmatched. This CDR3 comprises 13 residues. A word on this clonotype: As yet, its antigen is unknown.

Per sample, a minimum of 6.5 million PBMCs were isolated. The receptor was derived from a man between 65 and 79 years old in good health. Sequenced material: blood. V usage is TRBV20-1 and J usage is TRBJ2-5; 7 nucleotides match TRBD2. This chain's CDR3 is CSALNGGRETQYF. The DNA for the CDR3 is TGCAGTGCACTCAACGGGGGGAGAGAGACCCAGTACTTC.